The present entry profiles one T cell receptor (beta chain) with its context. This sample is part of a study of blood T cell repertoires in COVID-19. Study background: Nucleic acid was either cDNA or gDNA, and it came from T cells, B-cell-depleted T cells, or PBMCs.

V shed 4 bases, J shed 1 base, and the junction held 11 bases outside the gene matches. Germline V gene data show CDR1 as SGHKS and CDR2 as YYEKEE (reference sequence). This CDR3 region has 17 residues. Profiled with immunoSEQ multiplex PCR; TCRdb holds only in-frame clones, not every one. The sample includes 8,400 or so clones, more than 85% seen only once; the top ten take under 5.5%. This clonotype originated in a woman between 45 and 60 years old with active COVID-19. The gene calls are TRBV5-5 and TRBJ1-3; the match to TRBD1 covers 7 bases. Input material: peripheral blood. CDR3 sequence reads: CASSLAAPTGSGNTIYF. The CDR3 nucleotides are TGTGCCAGCAGCCTGGCGGCACCGACAGGGTCTGGAAACACCATATATTTT.